The present T cell receptor (beta chain) was sequenced within a study of long-term antiretroviral therapy in people with HIV. Study as a whole: A decade or so separates the oldest specimens from the later 2015 immediate-ART recommendation. Whole-study results and caveats: Patients on ART gained diversity, which nonetheless stayed below transplant donor controls.

immunoSEQ v3.0 was run at survey level. TCRdb's copy holds only in-frame clones and misses some; the assay was immunoSEQ multiplex PCR. The sample contains 10,000 to 15,000 clones, approximately 90% of which appear only once. V lost 1 base and J lost 1, with 4 bases in between. The germline V gene encodes CDR1 LGHNT and CDR2 FRNRAP. This CDR3 is 13 amino acids long. About this clone itself: Its antigen is not identified.

The chain couples TRBV12-5 to TRBJ1-2, with D unresolved. This TCR was sampled from a woman aged 40 to 49 with HIV. Sequencing was performed on unsorted PBMCs, taken 2.1 years after starting antiretroviral therapy. This CDR3 reads CASGLDGNYGYTF. CDR3 DNA: TGTGCTAGTGGTTTGGACGGTAACTATGGCTACACCTTC. The whole variable domain, remainder taken from reference TRBV12-5 and TRBJ1-2, is DARVTQTPRHKVTEMGQEVTMRCQPILGHNTVFWYRQTMMQGLELLAYFRNRAPLDDSGMPKDRFSAEMPDATLATLKIQPSEPRDSAVYFCASGLDGNYGYTFGSGTRLTVV.